This T cell receptor (beta chain) was identified during a study of T cells expressing NK-cell markers. Whole-study context: Sorted CD3+CD56+NKG2C+, CD3+CD56+NKG2C- and CD3+CD56-NKG2C+ T cells supplied TCR beta repertoires. General study results and limits: No clear determination of HCMV specificity was made for expanded NKG2C+ T cell clones.

Worth noting for this clonotype: The antigen remains undetermined.

The germline CDR1 and CDR2 sequences are WNHNN and SYGVQD (reference sequence). This CDR3 contains 13 residues. For TCR beta, cDNA was produced by 5'RACE template switching with UMIs. Reprocessing the 5' RACE reads, TCRdb reports a single entry for every CDR3 protein and omits DNA. In all, the sample yields 400,000 to 500,000 distinct CDR3 sequences. The receptor's source is a woman aged 18-70 years in good health. The sample taken for sequencing was blood T cells: a sorted CD56 or NKG2C T cell subset, CD4+ or CD8+ T cells, or bulk PBMC T cells (not recorded which). This chain connects TRBV10-1 to TRBJ2-1; TCRdb designates TRBD1, a call that cannot be tested without DNA. CDR3: CASSATGLREQFF.